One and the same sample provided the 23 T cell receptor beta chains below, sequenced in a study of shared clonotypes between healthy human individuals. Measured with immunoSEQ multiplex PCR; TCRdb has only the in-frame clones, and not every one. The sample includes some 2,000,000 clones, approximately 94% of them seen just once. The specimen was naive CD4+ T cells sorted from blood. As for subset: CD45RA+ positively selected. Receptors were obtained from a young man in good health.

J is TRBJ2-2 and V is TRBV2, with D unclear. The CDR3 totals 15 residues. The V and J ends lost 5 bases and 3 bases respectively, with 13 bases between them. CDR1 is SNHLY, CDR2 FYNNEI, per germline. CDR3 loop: CASSLSLRDTGELFF. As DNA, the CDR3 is TGTGCCAGCAGTTTGTCCCTCCGGGACACCGGGGAGCTGTTTTTT.

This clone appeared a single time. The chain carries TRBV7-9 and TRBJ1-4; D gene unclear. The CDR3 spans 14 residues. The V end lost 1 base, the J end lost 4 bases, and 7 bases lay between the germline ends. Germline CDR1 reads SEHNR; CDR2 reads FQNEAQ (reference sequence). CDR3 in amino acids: CASSLDTLNEKLFF. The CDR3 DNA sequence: TGTGCCAGCAGCTTAGACACGCTTAATGAAAAACTGTTTTTT.

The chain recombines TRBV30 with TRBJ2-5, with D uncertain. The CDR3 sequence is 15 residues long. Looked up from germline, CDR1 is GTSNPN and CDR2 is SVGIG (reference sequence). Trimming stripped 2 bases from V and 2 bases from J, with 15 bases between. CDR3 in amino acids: CAWSFWAEQQETQYF. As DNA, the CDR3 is TGTGCCTGGAGTTTTTGGGCAGAGCAGCAAGAGACCCAGTACTTC.

The CDR3 DNA sequence: TGTGCCACCAGCCCCCGGGACCCATCCTACGAGCAGTACTTC. Protein: CATSPRDPSYEQYF. J is TRBJ2-7 and V is TRBV15; D tentatively reads TRBD1 or TRBD2 (5 bases each). Trimming took off 5 bases at V and 1 base at J, with 12 bases between the two ends. CDR3 length: 14 residues. Germline V gene sequence: CDR1 LNHNV, CDR2 YYDKDF (reference sequence).

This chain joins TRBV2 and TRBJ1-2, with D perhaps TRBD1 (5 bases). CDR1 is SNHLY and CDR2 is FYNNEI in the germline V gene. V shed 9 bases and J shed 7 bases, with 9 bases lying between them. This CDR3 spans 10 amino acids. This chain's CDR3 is CASSQGGYTF. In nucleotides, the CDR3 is TGTGCCAGTTCCCAGGGTGGCTACACCTTC.

In nucleotides, the CDR3 is TGTGCCAGCAGCTTTCAGGTGGGGAATGAAAAACTGTTTTTT. Its protein product is CASSFQVGNEKLFF. This chain uses TRBV7-8 with TRBJ1-4; the D is unclear. V lost 3 bases and J 5 bases, leaving 10 bases between the germline ends. The CDR3 extends over 14 amino acids. The germline gives CDR1 SGHVS, CDR2 FQNEAQ.

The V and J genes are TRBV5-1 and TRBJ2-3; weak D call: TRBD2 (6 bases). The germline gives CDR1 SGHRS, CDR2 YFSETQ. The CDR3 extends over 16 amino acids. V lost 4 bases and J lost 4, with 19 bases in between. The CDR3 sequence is CASSPRRPTGADTQYF. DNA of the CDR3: TGCGCCAGCAGCCCGAGGCGGCCTACGGGGGCAGATACGCAGTATTTT.

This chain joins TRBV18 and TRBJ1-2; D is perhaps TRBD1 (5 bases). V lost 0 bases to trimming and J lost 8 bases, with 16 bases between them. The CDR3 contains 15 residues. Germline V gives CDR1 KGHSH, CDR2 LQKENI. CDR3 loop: CASSPPGQAHGGYTF. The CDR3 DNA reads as TGTGCCAGCTCACCACCGGGGCAGGCTCATGGAGGCTACACCTTC.

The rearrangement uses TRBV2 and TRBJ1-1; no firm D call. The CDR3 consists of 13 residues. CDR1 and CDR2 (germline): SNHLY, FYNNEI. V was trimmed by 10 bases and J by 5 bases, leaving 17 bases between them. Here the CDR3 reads CATAGRSGTEAFF. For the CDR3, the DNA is TGTGCCACCGCAGGCAGGAGTGGGACTGAAGCTTTCTTT.

In DNA, the CDR3 is TGTGCCAGCAGCCCTTGGACAGAGAAAGCAACTAATGAAAAACTGTTTTTT. The encoded protein is CASSPWTEKATNEKLFF. The rearrangement uses TRBV5-8 and TRBJ1-4; a weak D match, TRBD1 (6 bases). Germline V gives CDR1 SGHTS, CDR2 YDEGEE. Deletions cut 4 bases from V and 0 bases from J, with 16 bases between. The CDR3 spans 17 residues. Full variable domain (missing parts from reference TRBV5-8 and TRBJ1-4): EAGVTQSPTHLIKTRGQQATLRCSPISGHTSVYWYQQALGLGLQFLLWYDEGEERNRGNFPPRFSGRQFPNYSSELNVNALELEDSALYLCASSPWTEKATNEKLFFGSGTQLSVL.

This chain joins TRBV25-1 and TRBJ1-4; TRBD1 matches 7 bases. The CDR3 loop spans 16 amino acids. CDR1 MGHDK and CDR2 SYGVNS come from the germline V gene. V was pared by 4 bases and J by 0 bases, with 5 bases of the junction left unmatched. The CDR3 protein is CASSGMTGPTNEKLFF. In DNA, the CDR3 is TGTGCCAGCAGTGGTATGACAGGGCCAACTAATGAAAAACTGTTTTTT.

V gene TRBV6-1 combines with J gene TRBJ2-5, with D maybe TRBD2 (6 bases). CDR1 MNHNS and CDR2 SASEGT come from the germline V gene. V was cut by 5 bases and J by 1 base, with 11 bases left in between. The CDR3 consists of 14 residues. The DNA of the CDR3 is TGTGCCAGCAGTACCGGCGGGGCCCAAGAGACCCAGTACTTC. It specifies CASSTGGAQETQYF.

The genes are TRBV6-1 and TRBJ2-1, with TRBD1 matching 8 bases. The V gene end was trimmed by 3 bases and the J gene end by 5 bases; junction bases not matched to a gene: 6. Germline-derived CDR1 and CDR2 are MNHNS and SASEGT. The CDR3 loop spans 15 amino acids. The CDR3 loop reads CASSDQGAPDNEQFF. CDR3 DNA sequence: TGTGCCAGCAGTGACCAGGGGGCGCCCGACAATGAGCAGTTCTTC.

The CDR3 DNA reads as TGTGCCAGCAGCTGGGGTATGAACACTGAAGCTTTCTTT. This gives the protein CASSWGMNTEAFF. V usage is TRBV7-9 and J usage is TRBJ1-1; D is unclear. This CDR3 has 13 amino acids. Trimming cost V 4 bases and J 0 bases, with 6 bases left between them. Germline lookup yields CDR1 SEHNR and CDR2 FQNEAQ (reference sequence).

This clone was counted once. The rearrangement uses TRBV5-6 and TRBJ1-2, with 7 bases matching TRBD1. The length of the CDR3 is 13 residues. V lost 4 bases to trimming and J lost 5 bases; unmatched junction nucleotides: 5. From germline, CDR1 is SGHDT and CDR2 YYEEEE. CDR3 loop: CASSVGTEYGYTF. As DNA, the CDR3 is TGTGCCAGCAGCGTCGGGACAGAGTATGGCTACACCTTC.

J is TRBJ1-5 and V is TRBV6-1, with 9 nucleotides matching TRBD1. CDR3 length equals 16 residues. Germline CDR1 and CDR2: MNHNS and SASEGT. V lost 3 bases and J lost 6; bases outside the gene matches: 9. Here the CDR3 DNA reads TGTGCCAGCAGTGACATACCGGGACAGGGAATTCAGCCCCAGCATTTT. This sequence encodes CASSDIPGQGIQPQHF.

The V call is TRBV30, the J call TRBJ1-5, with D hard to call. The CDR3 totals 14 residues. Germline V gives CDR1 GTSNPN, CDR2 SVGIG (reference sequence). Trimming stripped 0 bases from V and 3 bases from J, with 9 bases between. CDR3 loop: CAWSVGQNNQPQHF. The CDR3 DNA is TGTGCCTGGAGTGTAGGCCAGAACAATCAGCCCCAGCATTTT.

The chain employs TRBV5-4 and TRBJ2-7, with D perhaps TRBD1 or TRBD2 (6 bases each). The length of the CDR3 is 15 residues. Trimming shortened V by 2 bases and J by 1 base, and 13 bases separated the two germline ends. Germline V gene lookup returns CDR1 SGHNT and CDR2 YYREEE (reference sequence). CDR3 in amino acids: CASSLGGLQSYEQYF. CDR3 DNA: TGTGCCAGCAGCTTAGGGGGGCTGCAATCCTACGAGCAGTACTTC. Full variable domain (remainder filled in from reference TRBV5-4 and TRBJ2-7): ETGVTQSPTHLIKTRGQQVTLRCSSQSGHNTVSWYQQALGQGPQFIFQYYREEENGRGNFPPRFSGLQFPNYSSELNVNALELDDSALYLCASSLGGLQSYEQYFGPGTRLTVT.

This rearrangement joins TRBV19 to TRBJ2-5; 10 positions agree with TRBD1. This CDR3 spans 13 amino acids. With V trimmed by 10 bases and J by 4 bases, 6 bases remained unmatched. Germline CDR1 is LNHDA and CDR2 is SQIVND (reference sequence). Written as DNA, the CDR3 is TGTGCCACAGGACAGGGGGTTAGAGAGACCCAGTACTTC. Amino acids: CATGQGVRETQYF.

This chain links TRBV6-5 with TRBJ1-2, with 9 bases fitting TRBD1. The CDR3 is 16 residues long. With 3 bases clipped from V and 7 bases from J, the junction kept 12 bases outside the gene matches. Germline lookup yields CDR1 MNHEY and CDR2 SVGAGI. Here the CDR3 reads CASSYLGTGFGPGYTF. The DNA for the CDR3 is TGTGCCAGCAGTTATCTAGGGACAGGGTTCGGCCCTGGCTACACCTTC.

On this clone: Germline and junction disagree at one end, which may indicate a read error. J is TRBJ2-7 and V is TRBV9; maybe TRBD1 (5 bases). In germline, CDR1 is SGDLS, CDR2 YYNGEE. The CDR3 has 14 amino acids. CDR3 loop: CASRGHRFSHEQYF. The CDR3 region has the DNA TGTGCCAGCAGGGGGCATAGGTTCTCCCACGAGCAGTACTTC.

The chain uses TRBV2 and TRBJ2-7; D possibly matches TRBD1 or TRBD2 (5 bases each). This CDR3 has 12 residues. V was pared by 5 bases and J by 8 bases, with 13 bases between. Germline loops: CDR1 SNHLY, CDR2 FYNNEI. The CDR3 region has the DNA TGTGCCAGCAGTTCGTTGGGGGAGAAGCAGTACTTC. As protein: CASSSLGEKQYF.

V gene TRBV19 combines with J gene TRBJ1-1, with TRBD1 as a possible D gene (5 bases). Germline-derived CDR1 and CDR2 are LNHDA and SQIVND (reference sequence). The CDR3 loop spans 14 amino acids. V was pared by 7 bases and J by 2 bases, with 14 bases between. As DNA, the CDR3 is TGTGCCAGTACCTACGAGAGGGGTAACACTGAAGCTTTCTTT. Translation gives CASTYERGNTEAFF. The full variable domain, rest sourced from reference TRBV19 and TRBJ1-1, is DGGITQSPKYLFRKEGQNVTLSCEQNLNHDAMYWYRQDPGQGLRLIYYSQIVNDFQKGDIAEGYSVSREKKESFPLTVTSAQKNPTAFYLCASTYERGNTEAFFGQGTRLTVV.